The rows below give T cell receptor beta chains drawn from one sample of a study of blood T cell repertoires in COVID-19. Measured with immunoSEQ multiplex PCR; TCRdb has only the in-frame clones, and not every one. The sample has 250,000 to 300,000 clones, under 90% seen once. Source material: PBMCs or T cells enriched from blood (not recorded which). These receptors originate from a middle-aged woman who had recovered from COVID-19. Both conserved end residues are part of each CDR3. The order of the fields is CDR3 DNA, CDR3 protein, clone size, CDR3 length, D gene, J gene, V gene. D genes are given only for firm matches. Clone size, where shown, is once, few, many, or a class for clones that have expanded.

CDR3nt: TGCGCCAGCAGCCAACGAGGCTCGGGTGACTATGGCTACACCTTC; CDR3aa: CASSQRGSGDYGYTF; abundance: once; len: 15; d_gene: -; j_gene: TRBJ1-2; v_gene: TRBV4-1
CDR3nt: TGCGCCAGCAGCCGGGGGCCGTACAATGAGCAGTTCTTC; CDR3aa: CASSRGPYNEQFF; abundance: -; len: 13; d_gene: -; j_gene: TRBJ2-1; v_gene: TRBV4-1
CDR3nt: TGTGCCAGTGGGGGCCAGGCGAAAGAGACCCAGTACTTC; CDR3aa: CASGGQAKETQYF; abundance: -; len: 13; d_gene: -; j_gene: TRBJ2-5; v_gene: TRBV2
CDR3nt: TGTGCCAGTAGTATCTTGCAGGGGGCAACCCCCATGCGTGGCTACACCTTC; CDR3aa: CASSILQGATPMRGYTF; abundance: -; len: 17; d_gene: TRBD1; j_gene: TRBJ1-2; v_gene: TRBV19
CDR3nt: TGTGCCAGCAGCTTGGCCGGGACAGGGAGCACTGAAGCTTTCTTT; CDR3aa: CASSLAGTGSTEAFF; abundance: -; len: 15; d_gene: TRBD1; j_gene: TRBJ1-1; v_gene: TRBV5-8
CDR3nt: TGTGCCAGCAGCTTAGGACGGGGAATCACCGGGGAGCTGTTTTTT; CDR3aa: CASSLGRGITGELFF; abundance: -; len: 15; d_gene: -; j_gene: TRBJ2-2; v_gene: TRBV11-2
CDR3nt: TGTGCCAGCAGCCCCCCTGGGAGGGTGGAGGGTGAGCAGTACTTC; CDR3aa: CASSPPGRVEGEQYF; abundance: -; len: 15; d_gene: TRBD2; j_gene: TRBJ2-7; v_gene: TRBV3-1/TRBV3-2
CDR3nt: TGTGCCAGCAGCTTCGGAGGACTGAACACTGAAGCTTTCTTT; CDR3aa: CASSFGGLNTEAFF; abundance: -; len: 14; d_gene: -; j_gene: TRBJ1-1; v_gene: TRBV13
CDR3nt: TGTGCCAGCAGTGAACCCCGCAGGCGGGAAGCCGGCTACACCTTC; CDR3aa: CASSEPRRREAGYTF; abundance: -; len: 15; d_gene: -; j_gene: TRBJ1-2; v_gene: TRBV6-1
CDR3nt: TGCGCCAGCAGCTGGGGGACTAGCGGACAAGAGACCCAGTACTTC; CDR3aa: CASSWGTSGQETQYF; abundance: -; len: 15; d_gene: TRBD2; j_gene: TRBJ2-5; v_gene: TRBV5-1
CDR3nt: TGTGCCAGCTCACCACCCCAGGGGGGTGGCTACACCTTC; CDR3aa: CASSPPQGGGYTF; abundance: few; len: 13; d_gene: TRBD1; j_gene: TRBJ1-2; v_gene: TRBV18
CDR3nt: TGCGCCAGCAGCCAAGCAGATTATTTGGAGCCCCAGCATTTT; CDR3aa: CASSQADYLEPQHF; abundance: -; len: 14; d_gene: -; j_gene: TRBJ1-5; v_gene: TRBV4-1
CDR3nt: TGCAGTGCTAGTCATATGGGAGTTGAGCAGTTCTTC; CDR3aa: CSASHMGVEQFF; abundance: -; len: 12; d_gene: -; j_gene: TRBJ2-1; v_gene: TRBV20-1
CDR3nt: TGCGCCAGCAGCTTGGGGACATACACCTACGAGCAGTACTTC; CDR3aa: CASSLGTYTYEQYF; abundance: -; len: 14; d_gene: -; j_gene: TRBJ2-7; v_gene: TRBV5-1
CDR3nt: TGTGCCTGGAGTGACCGGAGGATGGGGAACACTGAAGCTTTCTTT; CDR3aa: CAWSDRRMGNTEAFF; abundance: -; len: 15; d_gene: -; j_gene: TRBJ1-1; v_gene: TRBV30
CDR3nt: TGTGCCAGCAGTGGTGGGGGGTTACCGTATGGCTACACCTTC; CDR3aa: CASSGGGLPYGYTF; abundance: -; len: 14; d_gene: -; j_gene: TRBJ1-2; v_gene: TRBV2
CDR3nt: TGTGCCAGCAGTGTGTCAGGGTTTTATGGCTACACCTTC; CDR3aa: CASSVSGFYGYTF; abundance: -; len: 13; d_gene: -; j_gene: TRBJ1-2; v_gene: TRBV2
CDR3nt: TGTGCCAGCAGCCTCGGGACAGTATACAATGAGCAGTTCTTC; CDR3aa: CASSLGTVYNEQFF; abundance: -; len: 14; d_gene: TRBD1; j_gene: TRBJ2-1; v_gene: TRBV4-2
CDR3nt: TGCGCCAGCAGCTTGGTAGCGGGTAAGGGCAATGAGCAGTTCTTC; CDR3aa: CASSLVAGKGNEQFF; abundance: -; len: 15; d_gene: TRBD2; j_gene: TRBJ2-1; v_gene: TRBV5-1
CDR3nt: TGTGCCAGCAGTTACTCGAGAGGGGGGGCCTATGGCTACACCTTC; CDR3aa: CASSYSRGGAYGYTF; abundance: -; len: 15; d_gene: -; j_gene: TRBJ1-2; v_gene: TRBV6-5
CDR3nt: TGTGCCACCAAACCTACAGGGGCCTCTGGAAACACCATATATTTT; CDR3aa: CATKPTGASGNTIYF; abundance: -; len: 15; d_gene: TRBD1; j_gene: TRBJ1-3; v_gene: TRBV19
CDR3nt: TGCGCCAGCAGCTCGACAGCTATGAACACTGAAGCTTTCTTT; CDR3aa: CASSSTAMNTEAFF; abundance: -; len: 14; d_gene: -; j_gene: TRBJ1-1; v_gene: TRBV5-1
CDR3nt: TGTGCTAGTGGTTCATCCGGGACAGGGGAAAAACTGTTTTTT; CDR3aa: CASGSSGTGEKLFF; abundance: -; len: 14; d_gene: TRBD1; j_gene: TRBJ1-4; v_gene: TRBV12-5
CDR3nt: TGTGCCGGTCATCGGGGGGGAACCTCTAATGAAAAACTGTTTTTT; CDR3aa: CAGHRGGTSNEKLFF; abundance: -; len: 15; d_gene: -; j_gene: TRBJ1-4; v_gene: TRBV19
CDR3nt: TGTGCCAGCAGTACTAGCGGCGGCAAGACCCAGTACTTC; CDR3aa: CASSTSGGKTQYF; abundance: once; len: 13; d_gene: TRBD2; j_gene: TRBJ2-5; v_gene: TRBV6-5
CDR3nt: TGTGCCTGGACTAGGACTAGCGGGACCCTTTACGGGGAGCTGTTTTTT; CDR3aa: CAWTRTSGTLYGELFF; abundance: once; len: 16; d_gene: TRBD2; j_gene: TRBJ2-2; v_gene: TRBV30
CDR3nt: TGTGCCAGCAGCCAAGATACAGGGCCTACATTTTTC; CDR3aa: CASSQDTGPTFF; abundance: -; len: 12; d_gene: -; j_gene: TRBJ2-7; v_gene: TRBV3-1/TRBV3-2
CDR3nt: TGCGCCAGCAGCCTACGGACTAGCGGGATGAATGAGCAGTTCTTC; CDR3aa: CASSLRTSGMNEQFF; abundance: -; len: 15; d_gene: TRBD2; j_gene: TRBJ2-1; v_gene: TRBV4-3
CDR3nt: TGTGCCAGCAGCTCGGGACAGGGGTGGTTTCAGCCCCAGCATTTT; CDR3aa: CASSSGQGWFQPQHF; abundance: -; len: 15; d_gene: TRBD1; j_gene: TRBJ1-5; v_gene: TRBV5-5
CDR3nt: TGTGCCAGCAGCTTGTCTCTTTCCGGGGCCTACAATGAGCAGTTCTTC; CDR3aa: CASSLSLSGAYNEQFF; abundance: -; len: 16; d_gene: -; j_gene: TRBJ2-1; v_gene: TRBV7-9
CDR3nt: TGTGCCAGCAGCTTAGATCGGCGGAGACAGTACTTC; CDR3aa: CASSLDRRRQYF; abundance: -; len: 12; d_gene: -; j_gene: TRBJ2-7; v_gene: TRBV11-2
CDR3nt: TGTGCCAGCATGAAGGACAGGGGGGGTGAAAAACTGTTTTTT; CDR3aa: CASMKDRGGEKLFF; abundance: -; len: 14; d_gene: TRBD1; j_gene: TRBJ1-4; v_gene: TRBV2
CDR3nt: TGCGCCAGCAGCTTGGAGGACAGCTACAATGAGCAGTTCTTC; CDR3aa: CASSLEDSYNEQFF; abundance: few; len: 14; d_gene: -; j_gene: TRBJ2-1; v_gene: TRBV5-1
CDR3nt: TGTGCCAGCAGCTGGACAGGCTGGGGCTACACCTTC; CDR3aa: CASSWTGWGYTF; abundance: -; len: 12; d_gene: TRBD1; j_gene: TRBJ1-2; v_gene: TRBV5-8
CDR3nt: TGCGCCAGCAGCTTTTCCAGCGGACAGGGTTACTATGAGCAGTTCTTC; CDR3aa: CASSFSSGQGYYEQFF; abundance: -; len: 16; d_gene: TRBD1; j_gene: TRBJ2-1; v_gene: TRBV5-1
CDR3nt: TGTGCCAGCTCACGGGACTTAGAGGGGAGCGATGAGCAGTTCTTC; CDR3aa: CASSRDLEGSDEQFF; abundance: once; len: 15; d_gene: -; j_gene: TRBJ2-1; v_gene: TRBV18
CDR3nt: TGTGCCAGCAGCCAAAATAACAGGGGTCTCTATGGCTACACCTTC; CDR3aa: CASSQNNRGLYGYTF; abundance: -; len: 15; d_gene: TRBD1; j_gene: TRBJ1-2; v_gene: TRBV3-1/TRBV3-2
CDR3nt: TGCGCCAGCAGCTCGAAGACAGGGAGCACAGATACGCAGTATTTT; CDR3aa: CASSSKTGSTDTQYF; abundance: -; len: 15; d_gene: TRBD1; j_gene: TRBJ2-3; v_gene: TRBV5-1
CDR3nt: TGCGCCAGCAGCTTGACGGGGGAAGATACGCAGTATTTT; CDR3aa: CASSLTGEDTQYF; abundance: -; len: 13; d_gene: -; j_gene: TRBJ2-3; v_gene: TRBV5-1
CDR3nt: TGCGCCAGCAGCCAAGTATCCGGGACTAGCGGGATTTACAATGAGCAGTTCTTC; CDR3aa: CASSQVSGTSGIYNEQFF; abundance: -; len: 18; d_gene: TRBD2; j_gene: TRBJ2-1; v_gene: TRBV4-1
CDR3nt: TGTGCCAGCAGTTACAGGACTGGCTACGAGCAGTACTTC; CDR3aa: CASSYRTGYEQYF; abundance: -; len: 13; d_gene: -; j_gene: TRBJ2-7; v_gene: TRBV6-6
CDR3nt: TGCAGCGTCCTAGCGGGGGCCTACACCGGGGAGCTGTTTTTT; CDR3aa: CSVLAGAYTGELFF; abundance: -; len: 14; d_gene: TRBD2; j_gene: TRBJ2-2; v_gene: TRBV29-1
CDR3nt: TGTGCCAGCAGCCTACGACAGTATGGCTACACCTTC; CDR3aa: CASSLRQYGYTF; abundance: -; len: 12; d_gene: -; j_gene: TRBJ1-2; v_gene: TRBV7-9
CDR3nt: TGTGCCAGCAGCTTAACAGGGGCGAACACTGAAGCTTTCTTT; CDR3aa: CASSLTGANTEAFF; abundance: -; len: 14; d_gene: TRBD1; j_gene: TRBJ1-1; v_gene: TRBV5-4
CDR3nt: TGCAGCGCCGGACGGGCAGGGGGCGCGAACACTGAAGCTTTCTTT; CDR3aa: CSAGRAGGANTEAFF; abundance: -; len: 15; d_gene: TRBD1; j_gene: TRBJ1-1; v_gene: TRBV29-1
CDR3nt: TGTGCCTTGATACAGGGGGCTGGCACTGAAGCTTTCTTT; CDR3aa: CALIQGAGTEAFF; abundance: once; len: 13; d_gene: TRBD1; j_gene: TRBJ1-1; v_gene: TRBV30
CDR3nt: TGTGCCATCAGTGTGGACAGGGATAATGCATATGGCTACACCTTC; CDR3aa: CAISVDRDNAYGYTF; abundance: -; len: 15; d_gene: TRBD1; j_gene: TRBJ1-2; v_gene: TRBV10-3
CDR3nt: TGCGCCAGCAGCCGGCGGGGGGCGGCAGGGAACGAGTGGACCTTC; CDR3aa: CASSRRGAAGNEWTF; abundance: -; len: 15; d_gene: -; j_gene: TRBJ1-2; v_gene: TRBV5-1
CDR3nt: TGTGCCATCAGACCCGGGACAGGAAAGGAAGGGTCGGGTGGCTACACCTTC; CDR3aa: CAIRPGTGKEGSGGYTF; abundance: -; len: 17; d_gene: TRBD1; j_gene: TRBJ1-2; v_gene: TRBV10-3
CDR3nt: TGCGCCAGCACGGGGACTAGATACGAGCAGTACTTC; CDR3aa: CASTGTRYEQYF; abundance: -; len: 12; d_gene: TRBD2; j_gene: TRBJ2-7; v_gene: TRBV10-2
CDR3nt: TGTGCCAGCGTTGGGAGAACGACAGATACGCAGTATTTT; CDR3aa: CASVGRTTDTQYF; abundance: -; len: 13; d_gene: -; j_gene: TRBJ2-3; v_gene: TRBV6-5
CDR3nt: TGTGCCAGCAGTCCCCCCGGGAACTATGGCTACACCTTC; CDR3aa: CASSPPGNYGYTF; abundance: -; len: 13; d_gene: -; j_gene: TRBJ1-2; v_gene: TRBV25-1
CDR3nt: TGTGCCAGCAGCTTGGACAGGGTCACGCAGTATTTT; CDR3aa: CASSLDRVTQYF; abundance: -; len: 12; d_gene: TRBD1; j_gene: TRBJ2-3; v_gene: TRBV7-9
CDR3nt: TGCGCCAGCAGCTTGGTTTTTCACGCGGGGGAGGGTCACGAGCAGTACTTC; CDR3aa: CASSLVFHAGEGHEQYF; abundance: -; len: 17; d_gene: TRBD2; j_gene: TRBJ2-7; v_gene: TRBV5-1